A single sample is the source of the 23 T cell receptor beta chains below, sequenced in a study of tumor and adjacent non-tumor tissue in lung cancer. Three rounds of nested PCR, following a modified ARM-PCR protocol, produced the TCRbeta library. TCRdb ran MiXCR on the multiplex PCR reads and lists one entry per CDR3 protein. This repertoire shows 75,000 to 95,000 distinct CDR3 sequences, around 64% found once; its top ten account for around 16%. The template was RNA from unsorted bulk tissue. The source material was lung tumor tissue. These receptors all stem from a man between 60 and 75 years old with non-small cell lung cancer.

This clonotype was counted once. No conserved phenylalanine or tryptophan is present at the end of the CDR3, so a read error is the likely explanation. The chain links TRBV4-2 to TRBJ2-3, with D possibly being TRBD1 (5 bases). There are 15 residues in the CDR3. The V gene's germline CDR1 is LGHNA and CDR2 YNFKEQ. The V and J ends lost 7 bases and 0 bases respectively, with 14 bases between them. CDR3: CASNSTTVSTDTQYY. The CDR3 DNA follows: TGTGCCAGCAACTCCACGACAGTCAGCACAGATACGCAGTATTAT.

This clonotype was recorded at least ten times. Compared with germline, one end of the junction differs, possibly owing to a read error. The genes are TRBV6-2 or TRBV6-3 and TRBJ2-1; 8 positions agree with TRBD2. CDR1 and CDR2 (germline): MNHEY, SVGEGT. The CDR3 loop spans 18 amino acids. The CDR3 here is CASSYSIVGLAGAHEQFF. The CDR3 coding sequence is TGTGCCAGCAGTTACTCGATTGTGGGCCTAGCGGGCGCCCATGAGCAATTCTTC.

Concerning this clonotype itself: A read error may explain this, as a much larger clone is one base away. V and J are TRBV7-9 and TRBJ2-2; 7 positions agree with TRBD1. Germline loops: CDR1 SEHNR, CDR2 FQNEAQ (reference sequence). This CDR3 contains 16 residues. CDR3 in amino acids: CASSPRRDRNSGELFF. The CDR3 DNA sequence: TGTGCCAGCAGCCCACGCCGGGACAGAAACAGCGGGGAGCTGTTTTTT.

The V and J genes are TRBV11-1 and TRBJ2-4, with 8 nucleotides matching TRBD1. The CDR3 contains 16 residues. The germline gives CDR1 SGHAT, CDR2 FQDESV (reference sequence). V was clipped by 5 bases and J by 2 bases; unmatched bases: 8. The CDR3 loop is CASSPQQGVSKNIQYF. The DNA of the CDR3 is TGTGCCAGCAGCCCGCAACAGGGGGTGTCCAAAAACATTCAGTACTTC.

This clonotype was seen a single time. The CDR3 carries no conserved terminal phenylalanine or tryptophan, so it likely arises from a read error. The CDR3 DNA reads TGTGCCAGCAGCTTAGATGACCGGGAGGGAGAGACCCAGTACCTC. Its translation: CASSLDDREGETQYL. The chain recombines TRBV11-2 with TRBJ2-5; 8 positions agree with TRBD2. Trimming took 0 bases from V and 4 from J; bases not matched to a gene: 4. From germline, CDR1 is SGHAT and CDR2 FQNNGV. The CDR3 length is 15 residues.

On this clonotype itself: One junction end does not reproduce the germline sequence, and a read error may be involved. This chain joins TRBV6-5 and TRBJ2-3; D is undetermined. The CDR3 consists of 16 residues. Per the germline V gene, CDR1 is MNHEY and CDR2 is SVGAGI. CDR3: CASSYVNPVGIDMQYF. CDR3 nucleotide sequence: TGTGCCAGTAGTTACGTGAACCCGGTGGGCATAGATATGCAGTATTTT.

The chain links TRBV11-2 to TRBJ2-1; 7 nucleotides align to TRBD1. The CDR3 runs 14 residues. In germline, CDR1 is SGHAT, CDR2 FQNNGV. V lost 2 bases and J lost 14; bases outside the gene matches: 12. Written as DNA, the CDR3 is TGTGCCAGCAGCTTAATAGGGGGCGACGCTGGAAAGTTCTTC. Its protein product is CASSLIGGDAGKFF.

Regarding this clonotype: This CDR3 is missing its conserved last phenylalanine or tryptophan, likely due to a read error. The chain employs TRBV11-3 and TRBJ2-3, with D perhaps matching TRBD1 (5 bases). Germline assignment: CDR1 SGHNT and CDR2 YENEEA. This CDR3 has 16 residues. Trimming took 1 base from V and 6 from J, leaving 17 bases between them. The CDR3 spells CASSLGVGAHTDTQYY. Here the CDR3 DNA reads TGTGCCAGCAGCTTAGGGGTAGGGGCCCACACGGATACGCAGTATTAT.

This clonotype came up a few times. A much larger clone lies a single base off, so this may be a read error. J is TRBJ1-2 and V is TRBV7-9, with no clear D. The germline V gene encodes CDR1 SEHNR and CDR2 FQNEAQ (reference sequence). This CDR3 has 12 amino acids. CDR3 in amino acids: CASSLEGFGYIF. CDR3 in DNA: TGTGCCAGCAGCTTAGAGGGCTTTGGCTACATCTTC. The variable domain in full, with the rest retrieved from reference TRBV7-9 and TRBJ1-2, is DTGVSQNPRHKITKRGQNVTFRCDPISEHNRLYWYRQTLGQGPEFLTYFQNEAQLEKSRLLSDRFSAERPKGSFSTLEIQRTEQGDSAMYLCASSLEGFGYIFGSGTRLTVV.

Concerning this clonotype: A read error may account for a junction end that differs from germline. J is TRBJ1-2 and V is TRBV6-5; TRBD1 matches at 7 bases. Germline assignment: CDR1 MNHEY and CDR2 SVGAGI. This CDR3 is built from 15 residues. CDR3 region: CASSYPAGTDYGYTF. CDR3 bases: TGTGCCAGCAGTTACCCAGCCGGGACAGACTATGGCTATACCTTC.

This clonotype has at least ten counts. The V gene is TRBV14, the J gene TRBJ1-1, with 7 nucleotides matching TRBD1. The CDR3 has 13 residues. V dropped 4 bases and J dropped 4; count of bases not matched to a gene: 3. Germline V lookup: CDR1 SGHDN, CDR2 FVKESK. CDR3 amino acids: CASSRQGGTEAFF. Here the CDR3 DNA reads TGTGCCAGCAGCCGACAGGGCGGCACTGAAGCTTTCTTT.

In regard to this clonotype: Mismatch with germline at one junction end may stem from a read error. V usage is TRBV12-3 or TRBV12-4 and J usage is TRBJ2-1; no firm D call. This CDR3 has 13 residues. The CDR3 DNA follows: TGTGCCGGCAGTTATGGTAGAAGAGTAGAGCAGTTCTTC. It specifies CAGSYGRRVEQFF.

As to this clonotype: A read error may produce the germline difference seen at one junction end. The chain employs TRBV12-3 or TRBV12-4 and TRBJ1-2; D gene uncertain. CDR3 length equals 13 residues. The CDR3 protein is CVSRSDSNYGYTF. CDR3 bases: TGTGTCAGCAGATCGGATAGTAACTATGGCTACACCTTC.

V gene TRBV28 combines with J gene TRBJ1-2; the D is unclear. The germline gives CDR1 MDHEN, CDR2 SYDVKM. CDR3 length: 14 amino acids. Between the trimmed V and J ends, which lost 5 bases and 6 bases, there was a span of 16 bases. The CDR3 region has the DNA TGTGCCAGCAGTCTACTATCTGGAAGTAATGGCTACACCTTC. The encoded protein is CASSLLSGSNGYTF.

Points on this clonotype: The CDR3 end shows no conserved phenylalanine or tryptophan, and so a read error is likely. CDR3 protein: CASSQTSAQHL. CDR3 nucleotides: TGCGCCAGCAGCCAAACATCAGCCCAGCATCTT. The chain uses TRBV4-3 and TRBJ1-5; D is uncertain. Trimming took off 2 bases at V and 11 bases at J, with 7 bases between the two ends. The CDR3 runs to 11 residues. Looked up from germline, CDR1 is LGHNA and CDR2 is YSLEER.

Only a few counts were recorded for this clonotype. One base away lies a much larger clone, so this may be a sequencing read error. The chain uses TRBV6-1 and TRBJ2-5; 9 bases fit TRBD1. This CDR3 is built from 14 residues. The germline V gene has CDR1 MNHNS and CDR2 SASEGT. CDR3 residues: CASSGGQGEETRYF. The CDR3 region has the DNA TGTGCCAGCAGTGGGGGACAGGGAGAGGAGACCCGGTACTTC.

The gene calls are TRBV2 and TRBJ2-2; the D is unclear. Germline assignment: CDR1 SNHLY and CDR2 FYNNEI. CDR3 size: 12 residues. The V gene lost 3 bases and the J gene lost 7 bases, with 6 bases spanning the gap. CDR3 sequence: CASSESDGELFF. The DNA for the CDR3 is TGTGCCAGCAGTGAGTCTGACGGGGAGCTGTTTTTT.

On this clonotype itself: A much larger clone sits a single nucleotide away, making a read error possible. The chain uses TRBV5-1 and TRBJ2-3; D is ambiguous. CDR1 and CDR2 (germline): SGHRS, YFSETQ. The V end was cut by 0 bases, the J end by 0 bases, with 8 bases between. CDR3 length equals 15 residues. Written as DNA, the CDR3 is TGCGCCAGCAGCTTGGTCGAGTTTAGCACAGATACGCAGTATTTT. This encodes CASSLVEFSTDTQYF.

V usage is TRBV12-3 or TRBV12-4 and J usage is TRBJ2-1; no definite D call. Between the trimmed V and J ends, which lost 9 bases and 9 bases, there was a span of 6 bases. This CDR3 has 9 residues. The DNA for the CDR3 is TGTGCCAGTGGTATTGAGCAGTTCTTC. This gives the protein CASGIEQFF.

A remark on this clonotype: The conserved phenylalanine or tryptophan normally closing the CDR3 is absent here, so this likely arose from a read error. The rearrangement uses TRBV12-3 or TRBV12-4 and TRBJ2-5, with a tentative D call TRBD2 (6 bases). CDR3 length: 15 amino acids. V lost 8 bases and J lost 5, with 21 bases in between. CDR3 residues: CASSDTGLAFETQYL. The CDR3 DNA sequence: TGTGCCAGCTCGGATACGGGGCTAGCGTTTGAGACCCAGTACTTG.

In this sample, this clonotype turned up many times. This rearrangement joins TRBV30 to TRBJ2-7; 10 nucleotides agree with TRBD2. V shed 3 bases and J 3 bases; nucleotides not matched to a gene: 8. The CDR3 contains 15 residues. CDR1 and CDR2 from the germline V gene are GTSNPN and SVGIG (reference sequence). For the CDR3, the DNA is TGTGCCTGGAGCGAAGGACTAGCGGTAAACTACGAGCAGTACTTC. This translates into CAWSEGLAVNYEQYF. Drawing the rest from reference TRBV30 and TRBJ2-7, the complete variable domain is SQTIHQWPATLVQPVGSPLSLECTVEGTSNPNLYWYRQAAGRGLQLLFYSVGIGQISSEVPQNLSASRPQDRQFILSSKKLLLSDSGFYLCAWSEGLAVNYEQYFGPGTRLTVT.

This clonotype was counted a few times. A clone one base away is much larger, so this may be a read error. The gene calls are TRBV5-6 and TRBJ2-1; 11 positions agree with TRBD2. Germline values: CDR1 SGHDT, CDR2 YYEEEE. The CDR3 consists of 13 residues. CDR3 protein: CVSSLAGGDEQFF. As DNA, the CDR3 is TGTGTCAGCAGCTTAGCGGGGGGGGATGAGCAGTTCTTC.

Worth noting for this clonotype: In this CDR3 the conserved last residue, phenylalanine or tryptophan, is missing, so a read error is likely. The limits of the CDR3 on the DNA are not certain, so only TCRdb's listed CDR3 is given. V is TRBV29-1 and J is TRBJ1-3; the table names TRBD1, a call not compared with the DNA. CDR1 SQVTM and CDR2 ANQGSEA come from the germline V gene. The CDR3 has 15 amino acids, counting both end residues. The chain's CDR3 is CSVRAGQHSGNTVYS.